One T cell receptor (beta chain) is described in this entry. Its antigen remains unidentified. No base quality values were provided; no much bigger clone lies one nucleotide off. This entry belongs to a study of blood T cells in healthy people across ages (dated by TCRdb to about 2015). As for the study more broadly: In model experiments, template switching captured roughly one uniquely barcoded TCR beta cDNA molecule for every two T cells. Age-related changes in TCR beta repertoire diversity were measured in the study by deep sequencing normalized with unique cDNA molecular identifiers. The donors were split into four age groups: young (average around 17 years), middle-aged (39), aged (62) and long-lived (more than 80). To avoid experimental bias, donors of different ages were spread randomly across the sequencing lanes. Using the same blood draw, the study looked at two additional independent replicas of 1 million unique cDNA reads for two donors, one aged 18 to 30 and the other aged 80 or older.

Receptor libraries were prepared by 5' RACE. TCRdb shows the sequencer as Illumina HiSeq 2500. A second PCR of about 6 to 11 cycles was run with a J-beta primer mix and a sample-barcoded 5' primer. A unique molecular identifier was introduced onto each TCR beta cDNA molecule by a template-switch 5' adaptor carrying 12 random nucleotides. Each sample yielded at least 2.5 million CDR3-containing paired-end reads. First-strand cDNA synthesis was performed from all RNA using the Mint cDNA synthesis kit, with priming by a TRBC-specific oligonucleotide. After uracil-DNA glycosylase treatment, a first 18-cycle PCR used universal primers M1SS and BC2_uni_R on all cDNA. As for how the authors treated the data: For normalization, 1 million high-quality reads were randomly selected from each sample, with every read carrying a distinct molecular identifier. Instead of being binned into consensus sequences, reads that shared molecular identifiers were thrown out. MiTCR, run with a Q25 quality threshold and the strictest error-elimination algorithm, handled CDR3 identification, clonotype clustering and error correction. A nonparametric unseen species model using Euler transformation provided a lower-bound estimate of total TCR beta diversity. TCRdb trimmed the raw reads at Q25, called clones with MiXCR and kept productive beta chains. For every CDR3 protein sequence, its rows merge into one entry that carries the most common genes and DNA. The V and J calls, along with clone size, are taken from TCRdb and not from the paper's own processing. The sample profile shows around 900,000 distinct CDR3 sequences; just over 50% of them were found once. The ten most abundant clones make up around a fifth of the sample.

The donors were 40 or so Caucasian individuals from Russia, aged 6 to 90 years, who were systemically healthy. Each donor gave around 9.8 milliliters of peripheral blood, collected into EDTA-treated Vacutainer tubes. Ficoll-Paque density-gradient centrifugation was used to isolate PBMCs, with at least 6 million obtained per sample. Trizol reagent was used to extract total RNA from the PBMCs, yielding at least 6 micrograms per sample. For every donor, an aliquot of PBMCs went through flow cytometry to measure the percentages of naive CD45RAhigh/CD27high T cells. What the authors observed across the whole study: Observed TCR beta diversity correlated strongly with the percentage of naive T cells measured by flow cytometry. Observed TCR beta diversity per million T cells fell roughly linearly with age, and a significant reduction was already apparent by age roughly 41. Donor CMV infection status was unknown, potentially confounding age-related changes in expanded clonotypes. Estimates of total diversity based on one million sequenced T cells were considered lower bounds and underestimates. The long-lived group showed more naive CD4+ T cells, fewer expanded clones and increased TCR diversity than the aged group, suggesting age selection. Since profiling was done on bulk unsorted PBMCs, naive and antigen-experienced compartments could not be conclusively compared.

V was cut back by 2 bases and J by 5 bases, leaving a gap of 14 bases between them. Measured from the cysteine to the phenylalanine, the CDR3 is 16 residues long. The sequence is cut down to CDR3 DNA, 48 bases in frame from base 1. CDR1 and CDR2 are drawn from the germline V gene: SGHRS, YFSETQ. The TCR originated in an older woman in good health. The sample consisted of blood. Recombination joined TRBV5-1 with TRBJ1-6; no D segment can be confidently identified. The CDR3 loop reads CASSFGYRTDNSPLHF. The DNA sequence is as follows: TGCGCCAGCAGCTTTGGGTACCGAACCGATAATTCACCCCTCCACTTT.